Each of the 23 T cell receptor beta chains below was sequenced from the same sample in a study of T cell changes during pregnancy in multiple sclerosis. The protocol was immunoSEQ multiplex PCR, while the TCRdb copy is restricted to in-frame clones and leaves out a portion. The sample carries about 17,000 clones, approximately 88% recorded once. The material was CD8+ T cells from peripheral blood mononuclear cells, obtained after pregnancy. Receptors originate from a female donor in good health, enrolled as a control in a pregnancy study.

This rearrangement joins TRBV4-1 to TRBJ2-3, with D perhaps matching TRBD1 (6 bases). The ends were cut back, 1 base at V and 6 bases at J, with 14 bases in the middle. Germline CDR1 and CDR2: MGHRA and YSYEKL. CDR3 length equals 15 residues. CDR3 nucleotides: TGCGCCAGCAGCCAAGGGGACAACCGCCGGGATACGCAGTATTTT. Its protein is CASSQGDNRRDTQYF.

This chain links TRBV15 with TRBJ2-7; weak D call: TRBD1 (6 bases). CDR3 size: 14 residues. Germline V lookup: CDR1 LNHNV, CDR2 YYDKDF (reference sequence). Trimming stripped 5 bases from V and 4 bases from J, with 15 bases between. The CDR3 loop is CATSGPGQQYEQYF. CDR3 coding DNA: TGTGCCACCAGCGGGCCGGGACAACAATACGAGCAGTACTTC.

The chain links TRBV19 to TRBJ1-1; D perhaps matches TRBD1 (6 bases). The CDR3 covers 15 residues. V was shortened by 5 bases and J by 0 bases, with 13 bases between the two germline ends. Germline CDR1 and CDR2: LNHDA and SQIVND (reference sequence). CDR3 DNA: TGTGCCAGTAGTCCCATCCAGGGGATGAACACTGAAGCTTTCTTT. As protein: CASSPIQGMNTEAFF.

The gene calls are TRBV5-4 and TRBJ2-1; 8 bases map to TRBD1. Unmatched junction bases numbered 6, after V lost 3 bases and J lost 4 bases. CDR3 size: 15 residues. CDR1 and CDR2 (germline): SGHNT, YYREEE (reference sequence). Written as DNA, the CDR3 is TGTGCCAGCAGCTCCGGACAGGGTGAATACAATGAGCAGTTCTTC. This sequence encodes CASSSGQGEYNEQFF.

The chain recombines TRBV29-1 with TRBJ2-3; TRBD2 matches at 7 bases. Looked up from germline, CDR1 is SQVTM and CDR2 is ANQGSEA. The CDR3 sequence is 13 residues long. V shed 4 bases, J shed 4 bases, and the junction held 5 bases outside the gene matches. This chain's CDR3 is CSVGGGRADTQYF. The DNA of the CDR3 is TGCAGCGTTGGCGGGGGACGGGCAGATACGCAGTATTTT.

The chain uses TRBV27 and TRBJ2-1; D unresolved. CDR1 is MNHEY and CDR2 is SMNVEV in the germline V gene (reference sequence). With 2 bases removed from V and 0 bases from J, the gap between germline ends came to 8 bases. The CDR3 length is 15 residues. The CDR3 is CASSLSRSSYNEQFF. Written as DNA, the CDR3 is TGTGCCAGCAGTTTAAGCCGAAGCTCCTACAATGAGCAGTTCTTC.

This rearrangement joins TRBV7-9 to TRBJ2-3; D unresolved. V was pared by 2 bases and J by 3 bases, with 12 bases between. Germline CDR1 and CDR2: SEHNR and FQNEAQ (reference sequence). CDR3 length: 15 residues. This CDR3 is CASSLSSGITDTQYF. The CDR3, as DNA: TGTGCCAGCAGCTTAAGCTCAGGAATTACAGATACGCAGTATTTT.

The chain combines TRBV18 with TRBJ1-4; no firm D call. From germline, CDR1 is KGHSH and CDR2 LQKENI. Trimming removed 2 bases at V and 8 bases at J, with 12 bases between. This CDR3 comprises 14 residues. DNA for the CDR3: TGTGCCAGCTCACCAGATGGGAGCTACGAAAAACTGTTTTTT. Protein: CASSPDGSYEKLFF.

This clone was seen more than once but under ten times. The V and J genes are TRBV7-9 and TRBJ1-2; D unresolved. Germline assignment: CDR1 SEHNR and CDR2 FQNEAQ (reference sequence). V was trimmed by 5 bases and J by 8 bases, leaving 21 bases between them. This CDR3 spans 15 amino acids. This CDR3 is CASSGLVEGWSGYTF. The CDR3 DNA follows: TGTGCCAGCAGCGGACTTGTAGAGGGTTGGAGCGGCTACACCTTC.

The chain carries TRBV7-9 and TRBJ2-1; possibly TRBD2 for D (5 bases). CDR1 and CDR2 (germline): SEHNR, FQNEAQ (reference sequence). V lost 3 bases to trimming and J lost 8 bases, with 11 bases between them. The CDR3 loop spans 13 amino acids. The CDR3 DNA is TGTGCCAGCAGCTTCGTAGCGAGGGATGAGCAGTTCTTC. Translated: CASSFVARDEQFF. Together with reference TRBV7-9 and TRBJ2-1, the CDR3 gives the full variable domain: DTGVSQNPRHKITKRGQNVTFRCDPISEHNRLYWYRQTLGQGPEFLTYFQNEAQLEKSRLLSDRFSAERPKGSFSTLEIQRTEQGDSAMYLCASSFVARDEQFFGPGTRLTVL.

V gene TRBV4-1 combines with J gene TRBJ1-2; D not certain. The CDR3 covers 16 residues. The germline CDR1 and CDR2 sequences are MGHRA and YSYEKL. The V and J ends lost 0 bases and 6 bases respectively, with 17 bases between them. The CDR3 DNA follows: TGCGCCAGCAGCCAAGAGAGCCTGCGCGGGCCGAATGGCTACACCTTC. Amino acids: CASSQESLRGPNGYTF.

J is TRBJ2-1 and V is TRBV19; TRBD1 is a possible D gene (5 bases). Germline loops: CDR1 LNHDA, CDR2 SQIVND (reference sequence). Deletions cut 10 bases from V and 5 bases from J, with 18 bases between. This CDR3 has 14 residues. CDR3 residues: CATRAGWLNNEQFF. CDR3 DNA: TGTGCCACGAGAGCAGGGTGGCTCAACAATGAGCAGTTCTTC.

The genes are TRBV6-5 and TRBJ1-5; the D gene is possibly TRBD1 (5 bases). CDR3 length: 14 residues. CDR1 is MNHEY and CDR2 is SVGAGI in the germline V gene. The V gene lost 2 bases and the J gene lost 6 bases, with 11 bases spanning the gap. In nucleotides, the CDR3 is TGTGCCAGCAGTTACGATCAGGGAGGTCAGCCCCAGCATTTT. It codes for CASSYDQGGQPQHF.

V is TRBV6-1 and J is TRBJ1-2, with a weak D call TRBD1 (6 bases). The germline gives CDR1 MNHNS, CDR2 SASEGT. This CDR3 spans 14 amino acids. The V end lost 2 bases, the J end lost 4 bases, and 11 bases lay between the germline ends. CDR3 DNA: TGTGCCAGCAGTGAAAATACAGGGTTCTATGGCTACACCTTC. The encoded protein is CASSENTGFYGYTF.

This CDR3 reads CASSLGTSGTADTQYF. CDR3 coding DNA: TGTGCCAGCAGCTTAGGGACTAGCGGGACTGCAGATACGCAGTATTTT. This rearrangement joins TRBV7-9 to TRBJ2-3, with 12 positions matching TRBD2. Germline CDR1 is SEHNR and CDR2 is FQNEAQ (reference sequence). The CDR3 covers 16 residues. The V gene end was trimmed by 1 base and the J gene end by 4 bases; junction bases not matched to a gene: 3.

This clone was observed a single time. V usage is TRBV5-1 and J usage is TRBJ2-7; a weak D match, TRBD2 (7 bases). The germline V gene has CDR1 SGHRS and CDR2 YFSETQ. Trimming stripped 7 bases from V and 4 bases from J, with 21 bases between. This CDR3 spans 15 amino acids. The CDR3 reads CASAGARMGAYEQYF. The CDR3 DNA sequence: TGCGCCAGCGCGGGGGCGCGAATGGGTGCATACGAGCAGTACTTC.

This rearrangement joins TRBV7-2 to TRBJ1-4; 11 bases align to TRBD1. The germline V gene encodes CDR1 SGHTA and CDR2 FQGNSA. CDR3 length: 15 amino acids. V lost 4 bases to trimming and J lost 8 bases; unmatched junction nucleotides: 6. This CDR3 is CASSSTGTGGEKLFF. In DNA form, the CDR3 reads TGTGCCAGCAGCTCCACCGGGACAGGGGGAGAAAAACTGTTTTTT. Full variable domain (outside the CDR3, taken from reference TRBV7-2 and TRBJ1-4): GAGVSQSPSNKVTEKGKDVELRCDPISGHTALYWYRQSLGQGLEFLIYFQGNSAPDKSGLPSDRFSAERTGGSVSTLTIQRTQQEDSAVYLCASSSTGTGGEKLFFGSGTQLSVL.

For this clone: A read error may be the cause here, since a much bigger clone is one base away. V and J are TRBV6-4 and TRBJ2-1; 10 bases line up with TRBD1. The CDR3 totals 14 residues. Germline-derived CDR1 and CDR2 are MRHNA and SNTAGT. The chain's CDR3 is CVSSPGQGTEEQFF. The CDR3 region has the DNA TGTGTCAGCAGTCCGGGACAGGGGACGGAGGAGCAGTTCTTC.

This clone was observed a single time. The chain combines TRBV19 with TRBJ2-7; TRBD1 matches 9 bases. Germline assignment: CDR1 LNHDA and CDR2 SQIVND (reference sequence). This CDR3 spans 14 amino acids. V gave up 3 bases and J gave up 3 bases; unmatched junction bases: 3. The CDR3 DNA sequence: TGTGCCAGTAGTATTGGGACAGGGTTCTACGAGCAGTACTTC. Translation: CASSIGTGFYEQYF.

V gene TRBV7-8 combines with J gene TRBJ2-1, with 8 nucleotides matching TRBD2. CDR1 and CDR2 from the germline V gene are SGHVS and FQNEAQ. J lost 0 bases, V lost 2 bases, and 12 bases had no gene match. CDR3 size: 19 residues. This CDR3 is CASSLTSGGPVSSYNEQFF. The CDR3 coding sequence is TGTGCCAGCAGCTTAACCTCGGGAGGGCCAGTATCCTCCTACAATGAGCAGTTCTTC.

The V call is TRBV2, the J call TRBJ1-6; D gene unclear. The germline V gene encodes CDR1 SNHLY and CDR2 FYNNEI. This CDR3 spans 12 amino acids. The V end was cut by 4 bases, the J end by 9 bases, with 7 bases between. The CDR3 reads CASSGPGSPLHF. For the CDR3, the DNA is TGTGCCAGCAGTGGGCCGGGTTCACCCCTCCACTTT.

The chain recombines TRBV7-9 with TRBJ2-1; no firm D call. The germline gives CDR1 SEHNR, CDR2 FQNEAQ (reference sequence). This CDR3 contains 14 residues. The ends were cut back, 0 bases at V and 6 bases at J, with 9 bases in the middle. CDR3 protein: CASSLARVVNEQFF. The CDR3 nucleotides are TGTGCCAGCAGCTTAGCGCGCGTGGTCAATGAGCAGTTCTTC.

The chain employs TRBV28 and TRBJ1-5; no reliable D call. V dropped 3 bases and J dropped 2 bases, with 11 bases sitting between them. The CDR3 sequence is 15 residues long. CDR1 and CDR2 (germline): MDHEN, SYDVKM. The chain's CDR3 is CASSFSGMGNQPQHF. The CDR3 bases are TGTGCCAGCAGTTTTTCGGGGATGGGCAATCAGCCCCAGCATTTT.